This T cell receptor (beta chain) was sequenced in a study of blood T cell repertoires in COVID-19. On the study more broadly: T cells, B-cell-depleted T cells, or PBMCs supplied cDNA or gDNA.

Per the original methods: Amplification from reference gene primers served as the basis for estimated nucleated cell counts. Clones were sequenced by immunoSEQ multiplex PCR, and TCRdb holds only the in-frame ones, with some missing. V, J and clone size were drawn from that table, and D and trimming were deduced from the DNA. Here the sample spans about 140,000 clones, 70% to 85% being singletons. Germline CDR1 and CDR2: MNHEY and SVGAGI. V lost 6 bases and J lost 10; bases outside the gene matches: 6. The CDR3 runs 13 residues. This chain connects TRBV6-5 to TRBJ2-1, with TRBD2 identical over 10 bases. The source material was PBMCs or T cells enriched from blood (not recorded which). The sequence was collected from a young woman who had been exposed to COVID-19. The CDR3 DNA follows: TGTGCCAGCAGACTAGCGGGACGCTTGGAGCAGTTCTTC. As protein: CASRLAGRLEQFF.